Below, 22 T cell receptor beta chains from the same sample are listed, as sequenced in a study of cytomegalovirus exposure and HLA in healthy donors (dated by TCRdb to 2016 to 2017). The library was obtained by the immunoSEQ multiplex PCR assay. For the multiplex PCR, a mixture combining 60 forward primers for TCR Vbeta segments and 13 reverse primers for TCR Jbeta segments was used. This is the immuneACCESS table as TCRdb keeps it, with only in-frame sequences that have V and J called. A part of the clones is gone; compared with another copy, unresolved V genes explain less than half, and the rest is unexplained. The sample table holds around 120,000 clones, of which about 80% were seen once. Around 1.2% of the sample goes to the ten largest clones. Sequencing was performed on PBMCs. These TCRs come from a girl aged 2 to 10 in good health and CMV-seronegative.

The gene calls are TRBV5-6 and TRBJ2-7; TRBD2 is a possible D gene (7 bases). Germline V CDR1 and CDR2: SGHDT, YYEEEE. The ends were cut back, 1 base at V and 2 bases at J, with 16 bases in the middle. The CDR3 spans 16 residues. CDR3 bases: TGTGCCAGCAGCTTGCGCCCCGGGGGGCCCCCCTACGAGCAGTACTTC. Amino acid sequence: CASSLRPGGPPYEQYF. Full variable domain (rest looked up from reference TRBV5-6 and TRBJ2-7): DAGVTQSPTHLIKTRGQQVTLRCSPKSGHDTVSWYQQALGQGPQFIFQYYEEEERQRGNFPDRFSGHQFPNYSSELNVNALLLGDSALYLCASSLRPGGPPYEQYFGPGTRLTVT.

The chain combines TRBV18 with TRBJ2-3, with D possibly being TRBD2 (5 bases). CDR3 length equals 16 residues. The V gene lost 5 bases and the J gene lost 0 bases, with 15 bases spanning the gap. Germline assignment: CDR1 KGHSH and CDR2 LQKENI. The CDR3 reads CASSSLADLSTDTQYF. The DNA of the CDR3 is TGTGCCAGCTCATCCCTAGCAGACTTGAGCACAGATACGCAGTATTTT. Full variable domain (outside the CDR3, taken from reference TRBV18 and TRBJ2-3): NAGVMQNPRHLVRRRGQEARLRCSPMKGHSHVYWYRQLPEEGLKFMVYLQKENIIDESGMPKERFSAEFPKEGPSILRIQQVVRGDSAAYFCASSSLADLSTDTQYFGPGTRLTVL.

The rearrangement uses TRBV5-1 and TRBJ2-5; 10 positions match TRBD2. The length of the CDR3 is 17 residues. Unmatched junction bases numbered 15, after V lost 6 bases and J lost 4 bases. Germline CDR1 and CDR2: SGHRS and YFSETQ. The CDR3 protein is CASTLDRASGSSETQYF. CDR3 DNA sequence: TGCGCCAGCACCCTGGACCGGGCTAGCGGGAGTTCAGAGACCCAGTACTTC.

The chain couples TRBV25-1 to TRBJ2-1, with 10 bases fitting TRBD2. The CDR3 consists of 16 residues. V was pared by 2 bases and J by 4 bases, with 5 bases of the junction left unmatched. The germline CDR1 and CDR2 sequences are MGHDK and SYGVNS. The CDR3 sequence: CASSEKRGGQYNEQFF. In DNA, the CDR3 is TGTGCCAGCAGTGAAAAGCGGGGGGGACAGTACAATGAGCAGTTCTTC. Complete variable domain (other parts from reference TRBV25-1 and TRBJ2-1): EADIYQTPRYLVIGTGKKITLECSQTMGHDKMYWYQQDPGMELHLIHYSYGVNSTEKGDLSSESTVSRIRTEHFPLTLESARPSHTSQYLCASSEKRGGQYNEQFFGPGTRLTVL.

The chain combines TRBV19 with TRBJ1-1; possibly TRBD1 for D (5 bases). Germline V gene data show CDR1 as LNHDA and CDR2 as SQIVND (reference sequence). This CDR3 spans 16 amino acids. Deletions cut 3 bases from V and 0 bases from J, with 14 bases between. CDR3 in DNA: TGTGCCAGTAGTATCAAGACACAGGACCTGAACACTGAAGCTTTCTTT. As protein: CASSIKTQDLNTEAFF.

This chain uses TRBV29-1 with TRBJ2-3; weak D call: TRBD2 (5 bases). V lost 4 bases to trimming and J lost 1 base, with 9 bases between them. In germline, CDR1 is SQVTM, CDR2 ANQGSEA. This CDR3 has 13 residues. CDR3 region: CSVAGSGTDTQYF. In nucleotides, the CDR3 is TGCAGCGTTGCGGGGAGTGGCACAGATACGCAGTATTTT.

V usage is TRBV28 and J usage is TRBJ2-6; D is ambiguous. V lost 7 bases and J lost 3, with 13 bases in between. This CDR3 region has 15 residues. CDR1 and CDR2 from the germline V gene are MDHEN and SYDVKM. The CDR3 nucleotides read TGTGCCAGCACTCAACATGGTGGTGGGGCCAACGTCCTGACTTTC. This gives the protein CASTQHGGGANVLTF.

The V gene is TRBV6-5, the J gene TRBJ2-7; TRBD2 matches 7 bases. The V gene end was trimmed by 5 bases and the J gene end by 2 bases; junction bases not matched to a gene: 6. The CDR3 is 14 residues long. CDR1 and CDR2 from the germline V gene are MNHEY and SVGAGI. CDR3 in amino acids: CASSTWTRTYEQYF. In nucleotides, the CDR3 is TGTGCCAGCAGTACCTGGACTAGAACCTACGAGCAGTACTTC.

The chain couples TRBV27 to TRBJ1-2; no firm D call. The CDR3 has 15 residues. Germline loops: CDR1 MNHEY, CDR2 SMNVEV (reference sequence). V was pared by 6 bases and J by 8 bases, with 22 bases between. The CDR3 loop reads CASSLTVALLEGYTF. In DNA form, the CDR3 reads TGTGCCAGCAGCCTGACCGTAGCCCTCTTGGAGGGCTACACCTTC.

A single count supports this clone. The genes are TRBV6-5 and TRBJ1-3; 7 bases are shared with TRBD1. Trimming at V came to 5 bases and at J to 2 bases, leaving 3 bases not matched to a gene. This CDR3 contains 14 residues. The V gene's germline CDR1 is MNHEY and CDR2 SVGAGI. In DNA form, the CDR3 reads TGTGCCAGCAGTCTTACAGGGGCTGGAAACACCATATATTTT. Encoded protein: CASSLTGAGNTIYF.

The chain links TRBV11-2 to TRBJ2-7, with a weak D call TRBD2 (6 bases). This CDR3 has 15 amino acids. Germline values: CDR1 SGHAT, CDR2 FQNNGV. The ends were cut back, 1 base at V and 2 bases at J, with 12 bases in the middle. In nucleotides, the CDR3 is TGTGCCAGCAGCTTAGGACTAGACCCTGCCTACGAGCAGTACTTC. Its translation is CASSLGLDPAYEQYF.

CDR3 sequence: CASSLKGGWFAEAFF. The CDR3 region has the DNA TGTGCCAGCAGTTTAAAGGGGGGGTGGTTCGCTGAAGCTTTCTTT. The chain employs TRBV27 and TRBJ1-1; D might be TRBD1 (6 bases). Trimming took 2 bases from V and 6 from J, leaving 16 bases between them. CDR3 size: 15 residues. Germline V CDR1 and CDR2: MNHEY, SMNVEV (reference sequence).

This clone was seen a few times. This chain joins TRBV28 and TRBJ1-1, with 7 bases that match TRBD1. This CDR3 spans 14 amino acids. Germline V gene data show CDR1 as MDHEN and CDR2 as SYDVKM. Trimming took 5 bases from V and 4 from J; bases not matched to a gene: 7. The CDR3 here is CASSGAQGITEAFF. The CDR3 bases are TGTGCCAGCAGTGGGGCACAGGGGATCACTGAAGCTTTCTTT.

This chain uses TRBV5-1 with TRBJ2-3; D uncertain. The length of the CDR3 is 13 residues. V lost 4 bases and J lost 5, with 11 bases in between. The germline gives CDR1 SGHRS, CDR2 YFSETQ. In DNA, the CDR3 is TGCGCCAGCAGCCCCCCGCTAGGAGATACGCAGTATTTT. It yields the protein CASSPPLGDTQYF. Filled out from reference TRBV5-1 and TRBJ2-3, the complete variable domain reads KAGVTQTPRYLIKTRGQQVTLSCSPISGHRSVSWYQQTPGQGLQFLFEYFSETQRNKGNFPGRFSGRQFSNSRSEMNVSTLELGDSALYLCASSPPLGDTQYFGPGTRLTVL.

This clone was observed a single time. The chain links TRBV13 to TRBJ2-5, with D tentatively TRBD2 (6 bases). The CDR3 length is 15 residues. V was trimmed by 5 bases and J by 3 bases, leaving 16 bases between them. The germline V gene has CDR1 PRHDT and CDR2 FYEKMQ (reference sequence). The CDR3 region has the DNA TGTGCCAGCAGCCCCCGCGGGACGGCTGAAGAGACCCAGTACTTC. It is translated as CASSPRGTAEETQYF. The full variable domain, rest sourced from reference TRBV13 and TRBJ2-5, is AAGVIQSPRHLIKEKRETATLKCYPIPRHDTVYWYQQGPGQDPQFLISFYEKMQSDKGSIPDRFSAQQFSDYHSELNMSSLELGDSALYFCASSPRGTAEETQYFGPGTRLLVL.

J is TRBJ2-1 and V is TRBV7-2; the D gene is possibly TRBD2 (5 bases). This CDR3 contains 15 residues. Trimming removed 3 bases at V and 1 base at J, with 10 bases between. CDR1 and CDR2 (germline): SGHTA, FQGNSA. In DNA form, the CDR3 reads TGTGCCAGCAGCTTTGGGAGTGCGTCCTACAATGAGCAGTTCTTC. Protein: CASSFGSASYNEQFF.

This sequence joins TRBV4-1 and TRBJ2-5; unclear D gene. The J call could be wrong; TRBJ2-7 is a better fit for the DNA end. The CDR3 is 14 amino acids. Germline CDR1 MGHRA, CDR2 YSYEKL. This CDR3 is CASSQDSPRYEQYF. The CDR3 region has the DNA TGCGCCAGCAGCCAAGATTCCCCTAGGTACGAGCAGTACTTC.

This clone was picked up one time. The J gene is TRBJ2-1, the V gene TRBV2, with 7 bases that match TRBD2. The V segment lost 7 bases and the J segment 3 bases; nucleotides outside the gene matches: 0. Germline V gene sequence: CDR1 SNHLY, CDR2 FYNNEI. The CDR3 is 12 amino acids. The CDR3 is CASTSGYNEQFF. The CDR3 DNA reads TGTGCCAGCACTAGCGGCTACAATGAGCAGTTCTTC. The whole variable domain, remainder taken from reference TRBV2 and TRBJ2-1, is EPEVTQTPSHQVTQMGQEVILRCVPISNHLYFYWYRQILGQKVEFLVSFYNNEISEKSEIFDDQFSVERPDGSNFTLKIRSTKLEDSAMYFCASTSGYNEQFFGPGTRLTVL.

There are a few counts of this clone. The chain employs TRBV6-6 and TRBJ1-1; D not resolved. The CDR3 loop spans 15 amino acids. The germline CDR1 and CDR2 sequences are MNHNY and SVGAGI (reference sequence). V was clipped by 2 bases and J by 3 bases, with 13 bases between them. The CDR3 region has the DNA TGTGCCAGCAGTTACGCAACCACCCGGGACACTGAAGCTTTCTTT. This sequence encodes CASSYATTRDTEAFF.

The chain carries TRBV7-3 and TRBJ1-1; D remains unclear. The germline CDR1 and CDR2 sequences are SGHTA and FQGTGA. V shed 6 bases and J shed 4 bases, with 18 bases lying between them. This CDR3 is 15 amino acids long. This chain's CDR3 is CASSLRLVGGTEAFF. The CDR3, as DNA: TGTGCCAGCAGTCTACGGCTCGTCGGAGGCACTGAAGCTTTCTTT.

This clone was recorded once. V gene TRBV30 combines with J gene TRBJ2-2, with 10 bases fitting TRBD2. The length of the CDR3 is 16 residues. Germline assignment: CDR1 GTSNPN and CDR2 SVGIG (reference sequence). Germline trimming cut 5 bases from V and 5 bases from J; bases unmatched to any gene: 11. The DNA for the CDR3 is TGTGCCTGGCTCCGTCTAGCGGGGGCCGGGACCGGGGAGCTGTTTTTT. Protein product: CAWLRLAGAGTGELFF.

This chain joins TRBV4-3 and TRBJ1-4; D unresolved. Germline V gene data show CDR1 as LGHNA and CDR2 as YSLEER. This CDR3 is 13 amino acids long. The V gene lost 3 bases and the J gene lost 11 bases, with 13 bases spanning the gap. The CDR3 region is CASSQDLVEKLFF. The CDR3 DNA sequence: TGCGCCAGCAGCCAGGATCTTGTGGAGAAACTGTTTTTT.